This T cell receptor beta chain was captured by sequencing in a study of vaccination and CD4 T cells after COVID-19 (dated 2022 in TCRdb). About the investigation overall: SARS-CoV-2 positivity had been established in the convalescent patients by nasal swab PCR, and mild disease was recorded in several of these patients and severe disease in one. The convalescent cohort comprised six males and four females, including two Hispanic individuals, seven Caucasians, two Asians and one multiracial person. Each participant got two doses of either the Pfizer-BioNTech BNT162b2 vaccine (n=8) or the Moderna mRNA-1273 vaccine (n=2). Post-COVID blood samples were collected from convalescent patients a median of approximately 93 days after diagnosis, with a range of roughly 35 to 161 days. Post-vaccine blood samples were collected a median of around 10 weeks after the second vaccine dose, ranging from roughly 12 to 250 days. Overlapping spike peptide pools from SARS-CoV-2 and from the common cold coronaviruses HCoV-NL63, HCoV-OC43 and HCoV-229E were used as culture stimuli. As controls, cultures received a CEFX viral epitope pool (the positive control), an HIV-1 Nef peptide pool (the negative control), or no peptide at all. In around ten COVID-19 convalescent patients and a few infection-naive healthy vaccine recipients, the spike-specific CD4+ TCR repertoire before mRNA vaccination was compared with the repertoire after mRNA vaccination.

Reading the label with the study, this specimen's treatment or condition is: roughly 10-day PBMC culture with coronavirus spike peptide pools or control peptides (ViraFEST assay). To expand antigen-specific T cells with peptide pools and then pick out the expanded clonotypes through TCR sequencing, the study relied on the ViraFEST assay. The positive SARS-CoV-2 PCR tests of the convalescent patients were dated from March to December 2020, before the Alpha, Beta and Delta variants emerged in the United States. Each well held 2.2 million or so PBMCs cultured in IMDM containing roughly 5% human AB serum and approximately 9.8 IU/ml IL-2, with around 9.2 ug/ml peptide pools added. Half of the culture medium was replaced with fresh IL-2-containing medium on days 3 and 7. Once the cells had been in culture for about 10 days, the EasySep CD4+ T cell isolation kit was used to isolate CD4+ T cells by negative selection. Ficoll-Paque Plus gradient centrifugation was used to isolate PBMCs from whole blood, and the isolated PBMCs were then either used fresh or cryopreserved at -140C. In general, triplicate wells were set up for every culture condition.

Library method: PCR. DNA from cultured CD4+ T cells was subjected to TCR sequencing with the Oncomine TCR Beta short-read assay at the Johns Hopkins FTIC core. The QIAamp micro DNA kit was used to extract genomic DNA from the cultured CD4+ T cells. Oncomine TCR Beta libraries made from cultured CD4+ T cells were pooled using unique dual indexes and sequenced on an Illumina iSeq 100. The source study handled its data this way. Non-productive sequences were removed, and CDR3s not starting with C, not ending with F or W, or shorter than 7 amino acids were discarded. Antigen-specific clonotypes were identified with the MANAFEST web application by comparing peptide-stimulated wells with reference and other culture wells. Positive clones required FDR below 0.05, an odds ratio above 5, and productive frequency above 0.1% in at least two of three replicate wells. A clonotype was classed as cross-reactive if the clonotype showed significant expansion both in SARS-CoV-2 spike wells and in at least one common cold coronavirus spike condition. Similarity between CDR3 sequences was evaluated in R version 3.6.1 using Levenshtein distances (stringdist) and unrooted phylogenetic trees (ape). Starting from the raw public reads, TCRdb applied fastp trimming at Q25, assembled clones with MiXCR and retained in-frame beta chains. Identical CDR3 protein sequences are pooled into one entry, listed with their most common genes and DNA. TCRdb, rather than the study authors, made the V and J calls. Within this sample are roughly 24,000 distinct CDR3 sequences, with about 40% of them counted one time only. The ten largest clones represent about a tenth of the sample.

Looking up the germline V gene (reference sequence) yields CDR1 LNHDA and CDR2 SQIVND. The V end loses 6 bases and the J end loses 1 base, and a stretch of 13 bases separates them. Including the terminal cysteine and phenylalanine, the CDR3 comprises 14 residues. The kept DNA is CDR3 alone, 42 bases in frame from the first base. What the research found in general, with its limitations: Among convalescent patients, a median around 86% of the SARS-CoV-2-reactive clones seen after vaccination appeared only after vaccination, which suggests priming specific to the vaccine. Although the median number of SARS-CoV-2-reactive clonotypes went up from approximately 20 after infection to 35 to 40 after vaccination, the increase was not significant. Only a relatively small number of convalescent patients were included in the study, and early timepoints following natural infection were not analyzed. Nearly all vaccine-specific clones in convalescent patients (304 of 307) were mono-reactive for SARS-CoV-2 spike rather than cross-reactive with common cold coronaviruses.

A remark on this clonotype: Its specific antigen is unknown. No per-base quality is available; no much larger clone lies one base away.

The TCR originated in a human donor who had recovered from COVID-19. The V and J genes are TRBV19 and TRBJ2-7; the D gene is not confidently resolved. The sample taken for sequencing was CD4+ T cells from blood, cultured in vitro. CDR3 reads: CASRTSKRSYEQYF. The sequenced DNA: TGTGCCAGTAGAACTTCCAAGAGGTCCTACGAGCAGTACTTC.